The rows below give T cell receptor beta chains drawn from one sample of a study of T cells in Graves' hyperthyroidism and ophthalmopathy. TCRdb independently ran MiXCR on the multiplex PCR reads; one entry per CDR3 protein. The sample records about 96,000 distinct CDR3 sequences, around 50% being singletons. The sequenced sample was blood. The receptor set was obtained from a woman between 40 and 55 years old with Graves' hyperthyroidism. Each CDR3 is given with its conserved first and last residue. Each record gives: J gene, clone size, D gene, V gene, CDR3 protein, CDR3 DNA. A D gene is named only where the DNA matches it firmly. Expanded clones are given a class, and other clones once, few, many or no size at all.

>TRBJ2-6|many|TRBD1|TRBV6-1
CASSGQGFSGANVLTF
TGTGCCAGCAGCGGACAGGGGTTCTCTGGGGCCAACGTCCTGACTTTC
>TRBJ2-2|-|-|TRBV5-1
CASSATVSGEPFF
TGCGCCAGCAGTGCGACAGTCTCCGGGGAGCCGTTTTTT
>TRBJ1-6|many|-|TRBV14
CASSQRHGNNSPLHF
TGTGCCAGCAGCCAGCGACATGGGAATAATTCACCCCTCCACTTT
>TRBJ2-2|many|TRBD2|TRBV7-9
CASLTSGSSGELFF
TGTGCCAGCCTAACTAGCGGGAGCTCCGGGGAGCTGTTTTTT
>TRBJ2-3|many|-|TRBV7-2
CASSLGMGSITDTQYF
TGTGCCAGCAGCTTAGGAATGGGGTCCATCACAGATACGCAGTATTTT
>TRBJ1-6|once|-|TRBV6-5
CASRASPLHF
TGTGCCAGCAGGGCTTCACCCCTCCACTTT
>TRBJ2-7|-|-|TRBV20-1
CSARGVGDTYEQYF
TGCAGTGCTAGAGGTGTGGGGGACACCTACGAACAGTACTTC
>TRBJ1-5|-|-|TRBV10-3
CAISVAGNQPQHF
TGTGCCATCAGTGTGGCAGGGAACCAGCCCCAGCATTTT
>TRBJ1-1|few|TRBD1|TRBV10-3
CASSLTGMNTEAFF
TGTGCCAGCAGTCTGACAGGGATGAACACTGAAGCTTTCTTT
>TRBJ1-6|few|-|TRBV20-1
CSARSPPGIQPYNSPLHF
TGCAGTGCTAGATCCCCCCCCGGGATTCAGCCTTATAATTCACCCCTCCACTTT
>TRBJ2-5|-|-|TRBV12-3/TRBV12-4
CASRRGREGSETQYF
TGTGCCAGCAGAAGGGGACGAGAGGGTTCAGAGACCCAGTACTTC
>TRBJ2-5|many|-|TRBV5-8
CASSLVGGETQYF
TGTGCCAGCAGCTTGGTAGGGGGAGAGACCCAGTACTTC
>TRBJ2-2|-|TRBD1|TRBV2
CASRRDRVYTGELFF
TGTGCCAGCAGAAGGGACAGGGTTTATACCGGGGAGCTGTTTTTT
>TRBJ2-7|-|TRBD2|TRBV7-9
CASSFTSGGSYEQYF
TGTGCCAGCAGCTTTACTAGCGGAGGCTCCTACGAGCAGTACTTC
>TRBJ1-1|-|-|TRBV25-1
CASSSRQSMSTEAFF
TGTGCCAGCAGTTCCCGACAGAGCATGAGCACTGAAGCTTTCTTT
>TRBJ2-7|-|-|TRBV10-3
CAISRGRPAGEQYF
TGTGCCATCAGTCGGGGACGGCCGGCGGGGGAGCAGTACTTC
>TRBJ2-5|-|TRBD1|TRBV15
CATSRDLPDRAGETQYF
TGTGCCACCAGCAGGGACCTACCGGACAGGGCGGGGGAGACCCAGTACTTC
>TRBJ2-7|many|TRBD2|TRBV25-1
CATLRRKAGPYEQYF
TGTGCCACCCTGAGGCGTAAAGCGGGGCCCTACGAGCAGTACTTC
>TRBJ1-1|-|TRBD1|TRBV7-4
CASSNGQGGNTEASF
TGTGCCAGCAGTAACGGACAGGGGGGAAACACTGAAGCTTCCTTT
>TRBJ2-7|-|TRBD2|TRBV6-6
CASSPGAGGNYEQYF
TGTGCCAGCTCACCGGGAGCGGGAGGGAACTACGAGCAGTACTTC
>TRBJ2-2|many|TRBD2|TRBV24-1
CATSDWTSGRTGELFF
TGTGCCACCAGTGATTGGACTAGCGGGAGAACCGGGGAGCTGTTTTTT
>TRBJ2-3|-|TRBD2|TRBV6-1
CASSRWTSGSTDTQYF
TGTGCCAGCAGCCGATGGACTAGCGGGAGCACAGATACGCAGTATTTT